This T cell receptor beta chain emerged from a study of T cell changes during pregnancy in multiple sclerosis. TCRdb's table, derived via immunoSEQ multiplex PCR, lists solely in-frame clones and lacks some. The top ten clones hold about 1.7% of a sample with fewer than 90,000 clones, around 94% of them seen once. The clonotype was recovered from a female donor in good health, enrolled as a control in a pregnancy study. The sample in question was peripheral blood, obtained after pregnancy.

CDR3 protein: CASSVDDRAYEQYF. CDR3 bases: TGTGCCAGCAGCGTAGACGACAGAGCTTACGAGCAGTACTTC. The chain carries TRBV9 and TRBJ2-7; D possibly corresponds to TRBD1 (5 bases). Trimming shortened V by 0 bases and J by 4 bases, and 11 bases separated the two germline ends. This CDR3 is built from 14 residues. The germline V gene encodes CDR1 SGDLS and CDR2 YYNGEE. The full variable domain, with the rest looked up from reference TRBV9 and TRBJ2-7, is DSGVTQTPKHLITATGQRVTLRCSPRSGDLSVYWYQQSLDQGLQFLIQYYNGEERAKGNILERFSAQQFPDLHSELNLSSLELGDSALYFCASSVDDRAYEQYFGPGTRLTVT.